The 5 T cell receptor beta chains below all came from one sample that was sequenced in a study of identical twins. TCRdb ran MiXCR on the 5' RACE reads and lists one entry per CDR3 protein. The sample has about 250,000 distinct CDR3 sequences, about an eighth seen once; the top ten hold approximately 8.8%. The sample comprised memory (CD45RO+) T cells sorted from blood. These receptors were taken from a woman aged 18-35 years in good health.

This clonotype came up many times. The V and J genes are TRBV9 and TRBJ2-1; 10 bases are shared with TRBD2. This CDR3 is built from 15 residues. The V segment lost 1 base and the J segment 4 bases; nucleotides outside the gene matches: 2. Germline loops: CDR1 SGDLS, CDR2 YYNGEE. In DNA, the CDR3 is TGTGCCAGCAGCGTATTAGCGGGGGGTTACAATGAGCAGTTCTTC. Its translation is CASSVLAGGYNEQFF. Full variable domain (outside the CDR3, taken from reference TRBV9 and TRBJ2-1): DSGVTQTPKHLITATGQRVTLRCSPRSGDLSVYWYQQSLDQGLQFLIQYYNGEERAKGNILERFSAQQFPDLHSELNLSSLELGDSALYFCASSVLAGGYNEQFFGPGTRLTVL.

This clonotype was recorded at least ten times. The gene calls are TRBV27 and TRBJ2-7; D tentatively reads TRBD1 or TRBD2 (6 bases each). Germline V gene lookup returns CDR1 MNHEY and CDR2 SMNVEV (reference sequence). Trimming stripped 7 bases from V and 3 bases from J, with 16 bases between. This CDR3 contains 14 residues. CDR3 amino acids: CASTPRGASYEQYF. CDR3 bases: TGTGCCAGCACACCGAGGGGGGCTAGCTACGAGCAGTACTTC.

This sequence joins TRBV2 and TRBJ1-2, with a weak D call TRBD1 (6 bases). Germline V gene data show CDR1 as SNHLY and CDR2 as FYNNEI. The length of the CDR3 is 13 residues. Trimming cost V 7 bases and J 8 bases, with 17 bases left between them. The CDR3 protein is CASIGGGTRGYTF. For the CDR3, the DNA is TGTGCCAGCATCGGAGGGGGTACGCGGGGCTACACCTTC.

The CDR3: CASSLVGVGTGELFF. In DNA, the CDR3 is TGTGCCAGCAGCTTAGTTGGGGTCGGCACCGGGGAGCTGTTTTTT. The rearrangement links TRBV7-2 to TRBJ2-2; D unclear. This CDR3 is built from 15 residues. The germline V gene encodes CDR1 SGHTA and CDR2 FQGNSA. The V end was cut by 1 base, the J end by 4 bases, with 10 bases between.

This clonotype was observed many times. V gene TRBV4-3 combines with J gene TRBJ2-1; D is tentatively TRBD1 or TRBD2 (6 bases each). The ends were cut back, 0 bases at V and 10 bases at J, with 19 bases in the middle. This CDR3 region has 16 residues. CDR1 is LGHNA, CDR2 YSLEER, per germline. CDR3 in amino acids: CASSQDRVLAGQEQFF. The CDR3 DNA is TGCGCCAGCAGCCAAGATCGGGTTTTGGCGGGACAAGAGCAGTTCTTC.